Shown below are 11 T cell receptor beta chains from a single sample sequenced in a study of T-cell memory formation after mild COVID-19. Via MiXCR, TCRdb re-called the 5' RACE reads, giving one row per CDR3 protein. There are about half a million distinct CDR3 sequences in the sample; 15% to 20% occur only once, and approximately 13% lies in the top ten. Sequencing was carried out using PBMCs or a T cell subset sorted from them (not recorded which). These receptors came from an adult woman who had mild COVID-19 (a few samples of this study predate the infection). Cell type and time point are not known.

This chain connects TRBV29-1 to TRBJ2-1; D remains ambiguous. V lost 7 bases and J lost 0, with 10 bases in between. This CDR3 contains 13 residues. Per the germline V gene, CDR1 is SQVTM and CDR2 is ANQGSEA. DNA for the CDR3: TGCAGCGCATCAGGCTCCTCCTACAATGAGCAGTTCTTC. This encodes CSASGSSYNEQFF.

There are a few counts of this clonotype. The V gene is TRBV11-2, the J gene TRBJ2-3; 10 nucleotides align to TRBD2. Germline V gene lookup returns CDR1 SGHAT and CDR2 FQNNGV. The V gene end was trimmed by 3 bases and the J gene end by 2 bases; junction bases not matched to a gene: 5. The CDR3 totals 16 residues. The CDR3 here is CASSFFLAGVTDTQYF. DNA of the CDR3: TGTGCCAGCAGCTTCTTTCTAGCGGGAGTCACAGATACGCAGTATTTT.

This clonotype was counted only a few times. This rearrangement joins TRBV9 to TRBJ2-1; 7 bases are a match to TRBD2. The germline V gene encodes CDR1 SGDLS and CDR2 YYNGEE. CDR3 size: 12 residues. The ends lost 4 bases at V and 10 bases at J; junction bases unmatched: 5. As DNA, the CDR3 is TGTGCCAGCAGCATCAGGGAGGGGGAGCAGTTCTTC. Its protein is CASSIREGEQFF.

The chain couples TRBV9 to TRBJ2-3, with D maybe TRBD2 (7 bases). Trimming removed 0 bases from V and 2 bases from J, with 13 bases in between. CDR1 is SGDLS and CDR2 is YYNGEE in the germline V gene. This CDR3 contains 16 residues. This CDR3 is CASSVGRGALTDTQYF. The CDR3 bases are TGTGCCAGCAGCGTAGGTCGGGGGGCCCTCACAGATACGCAGTATTTT.

This clonotype was counted a few times. The rearrangement joins TRBV12-3 or TRBV12-4 to TRBJ2-7; D not resolved. The V gene lost 7 bases and the J gene lost 2 bases, with 18 bases spanning the gap. This CDR3 region has 15 residues. In DNA form, the CDR3 reads TGTGCCAGCACCTCAGTCGTCGGACCCCCCTACGAGCAGTACTTC. The encoded protein is CASTSVVGPPYEQYF.

The chain is built from TRBV24-1 and TRBJ2-1; D is ambiguous. The V end was cut by 0 bases, the J end by 5 bases, with 10 bases between. Germline-derived CDR1 and CDR2 are KGHDR and SFDVKD. The length of the CDR3 is 15 residues. The CDR3 sequence is CATSDLTETDNEQFF. Here the CDR3 DNA reads TGTGCCACCAGTGATTTGACAGAAACGGACAATGAGCAGTTCTTC.

This clonotype was observed a handful of times. The chain joins TRBV12-3 or TRBV12-4 to TRBJ1-1; TRBD1 matches 8 bases. Trimming cost V 6 bases and J 1 base; bases outside gene matches: 10. The CDR3 runs 16 residues. In DNA, the CDR3 is TGTGCCAGCAGAGAGGGGACAGGCGCAAAGAACACTGAAGCTTTCTTT. Translation gives CASREGTGAKNTEAFF.

The chain links TRBV27 to TRBJ1-5; tentative D call: TRBD1 (6 bases). The germline CDR1 and CDR2 sequences are MNHEY and SMNVEV (reference sequence). CDR3 length: 15 residues. Trimming removed 4 bases at V and 6 bases at J, with 16 bases between. In nucleotides, the CDR3 is TGTGCCAGCAGTTCGCCCGGGGGCCAGGGTCAGCCCCAGCATTTT. Translating it yields CASSSPGGQGQPQHF.

The table lists this clonotype with a few counts. The CDR3 loop is CASTPDRAGETQYF. DNA of the CDR3: TGTGCCAGTACCCCTGACAGGGCCGGAGAGACCCAGTACTTC. The genes are TRBV19 and TRBJ2-5; 7 positions match TRBD1. J gave up 4 bases and V 7 bases, and 9 bases lay outside the gene matches. Looked up from germline, CDR1 is LNHDA and CDR2 is SQIVND (reference sequence). The CDR3 is made up of 14 amino acids.

This clonotype was detected only a few times. The chain couples TRBV7-2 to TRBJ2-5; 13 bases map to TRBD2. The CDR3 runs to 17 residues. The germline gives CDR1 SGHTA, CDR2 FQGNSA. V trimming: 1 base; J trimming: 0 bases; junction bases outside the gene matches: 2. The CDR3 DNA follows: TGTGCCAGCAGCTTAGGGGGACTAGCGGGAAACCAAGAGACCCAGTACTTC. Translating it yields CASSLGGLAGNQETQYF.

The genes are TRBV5-4 and TRBJ1-2; 9 bases agree with TRBD1. The CDR3 sequence is 15 residues long. CDR1 SGHNT and CDR2 YYREEE come from the germline V gene (reference sequence). J lost 4 bases, V lost 4 bases, and 8 bases had no gene match. The CDR3: CASSRPGQGSYGYTF. CDR3 nucleotides: TGTGCCAGCAGCCGTCCGGGACAGGGAAGCTATGGCTACACCTTC.